The 29 T cell receptor beta chains listed next were all sequenced from one sample in a study of blood T cell repertoires in COVID-19. Clones were sequenced by immunoSEQ multiplex PCR, and TCRdb holds only the in-frame ones, with some missing. The sample shows about 140,000 clones, more than 75% of them seen only once. Sequencing was done on a sample of PBMCs or T cells enriched from blood (not recorded which). These receptors came from a man between 60 and 75 years old who had recovered from COVID-19.

The chain has TRBV7-8 and TRBJ2-5; no firm D call. The V end was cut by 0 bases, the J end by 5 bases, with 13 bases between. This CDR3 is 15 amino acids long. Germline V gene data show CDR1 as SGHVS and CDR2 as FQNEAQ. DNA for the CDR3: TGTGCCAGCAGCTTAGCACTACTACTGCGGGAGACCCAGTACTTC. This encodes CASSLALLLRETQYF. The complete variable domain, with remaining parts taken from reference TRBV7-8 and TRBJ2-5, reads GAGVSQSPRYKVAKRGQDVALRCDPISGHVSLFWYQQALGQGPEFLTYFQNEAQLDKSGLPSDRFFAERPEGSVSTLKIQRTQQEDSAVYLCASSLALLLRETQYFGPGTRLLVL.

Concerning this clone: Other DNA sequences in the sample encode the same CDR3. This chain links TRBV7-9 with TRBJ2-5, with 13 bases lining up with TRBD2. CDR3 length equals 16 residues. V lost 5 bases, J lost 4 bases, and 7 bases stayed unmatched. The V gene's germline CDR1 is SEHNR and CDR2 FQNEAQ (reference sequence). The CDR3 DNA follows: TGTGCCAGCAGCCCAGGACTAGCGGGAGTTTCAGAGACCCAGTACTTC. This codes for CASSPGLAGVSETQYF.

The rearrangement uses TRBV18 and TRBJ2-4; D is possibly TRBD2 (5 bases). V was shortened by 3 bases and J by 8 bases, with 5 bases between the two germline ends. The germline CDR1 and CDR2 sequences are KGHSH and LQKENI. The length of the CDR3 is 11 residues. Written as DNA, the CDR3 is TGTGCCAGCTCACCCGGGGACATTCAGTACTTC. Translation: CASSPGDIQYF.

This clone was observed a single time. V gene TRBV27 combines with J gene TRBJ2-1, with TRBD2 as a possible D gene (6 bases). Germline CDR1 reads MNHEY; CDR2 reads SMNVEV (reference sequence). CDR3 length equals 16 residues. Trimming shortened V by 1 base and J by 0 bases, and 10 bases separated the two germline ends. CDR3 amino acids: CASSLLRGASYNEQFF. CDR3 sequence (DNA): TGTGCCAGCAGTTTATTGCGGGGAGCCTCCTACAATGAGCAGTTCTTC.

The rearrangement uses TRBV28 and TRBJ2-1, with TRBD2 identical over 12 bases. V shed 7 bases, J shed 8 bases, and the junction held 6 bases outside the gene matches. The CDR3 length is 14 residues. Germline CDR1 reads MDHEN; CDR2 reads SYDVKM. The CDR3 region is CASTVTSGSYEQFF. The CDR3 bases are TGTGCCAGCACCGTGACTAGCGGGAGCTATGAGCAGTTCTTC.

The chain couples TRBV2 to TRBJ1-6, with 10 bases lining up with TRBD1. The CDR3 length is 16 residues. Germline V CDR1 and CDR2: SNHLY, FYNNEI. The ends lost 5 bases at V and 9 bases at J; junction bases unmatched: 10. CDR3 loop: CASSYGTGAVSSPLHF. CDR3 bases: TGTGCCAGCAGTTATGGGACAGGGGCGGTCAGTTCACCCCTCCACTTT.

The sample holds a few counts of this clone. The DNA for the CDR3 is TGTGCCAGCAGCGTAGGACAGGGGAATAACTATGGCTACACCTTC. Protein sequence: CASSVGQGNNYGYTF. The V gene is TRBV9, the J gene TRBJ1-2, with 8 bases that match TRBD1. This CDR3 has 15 amino acids. CDR1 and CDR2 (germline): SGDLS, YYNGEE. The trim removed 0 bases at V and 1 base at J, leaving 2 bases unmatched.

This clone was found a few times. J is TRBJ1-1 and V is TRBV6-5; 7 nucleotides match TRBD1. From germline, CDR1 is MNHEY and CDR2 SVGAGI. The CDR3 length is 12 residues. V gave up 6 bases and J gave up 12 bases; unmatched junction bases: 10. CDR3 amino acids: CASSRSTGAPFF. CDR3 in DNA: TGTGCCAGCAGCAGAAGTACAGGGGCCCCTTTCTTT.

This chain connects TRBV28 to TRBJ1-5; possibly TRBD1 for D (6 bases). V was shortened by 6 bases and J by 7 bases, with 16 bases between the two germline ends. CDR1 and CDR2 from the germline V gene are MDHEN and SYDVKM. This CDR3 spans 14 amino acids. The CDR3 region is CASSRQVRGQPQHF. The DNA for the CDR3 is TGTGCCAGCAGCCGACAGGTCCGGGGACAGCCCCAGCATTTT.

The V and J genes are TRBV30 and TRBJ1-6, with D unresolved. Trimming shortened V by 3 bases and J by 8 bases, and 8 bases separated the two germline ends. The CDR3 sequence is 12 residues long. The germline V gene encodes CDR1 GTSNPN and CDR2 SVGIG (reference sequence). CDR3 sequence: CAWRGVDSPLHF. The CDR3 nucleotides are TGTGCCTGGAGAGGAGTAGATTCACCCCTCCACTTT.

V and J are TRBV5-4 and TRBJ2-2; TRBD1 aligns across 12 bases. After removal of 3 bases from V and 1 base from J, the junction contained 10 bases not matched to a gene. CDR3 length: 19 residues. The germline V gene encodes CDR1 SGHNT and CDR2 YYREEE (reference sequence). The CDR3 DNA sequence: TGTGCCAGCAGCTCCGTCCCGGGACAGGGGGCCGGGAACACCGGGGAGCTGTTTTTT. This encodes CASSSVPGQGAGNTGELFF.

The chain couples TRBV12-3 or TRBV12-4 to TRBJ2-1; D not resolved. Deletions cut 2 bases from V and 8 bases from J, with 10 bases between. The CDR3 spans 13 residues. Written as DNA, the CDR3 is TGTGCCAGCAGTTTAAGTGTCCGGGATGAGCAGTTCTTC. It yields the protein CASSLSVRDEQFF.

This chain links TRBV24-1 with TRBJ2-3; 13 bases map to TRBD2. In germline, CDR1 is KGHDR, CDR2 SFDVKD. This CDR3 region has 17 residues. Trimming at V came to 3 bases and at J to 6 bases, leaving 8 bases not matched to a gene. The CDR3: CATSDGLAGEAADTQYF. The CDR3 DNA sequence: TGTGCCACCAGTGATGGACTAGCGGGAGAAGCGGCGGATACGCAGTATTTT.

The V gene is TRBV2, the J gene TRBJ2-7; perhaps TRBD2 as D (6 bases). The CDR3 runs to 15 residues. Trimming stripped 4 bases from V and 7 bases from J, with 20 bases between. CDR1 and CDR2 (germline): SNHLY, FYNNEI. The CDR3, as DNA: TGTGCCAGCAGTGGACCCCTAGCGCGGGCCGGGGAGCAGTACTTC. This codes for CASSGPLARAGEQYF.

The V call is TRBV28, the J call TRBJ1-2; 8 positions agree with TRBD1. The CDR3 sequence is 12 residues long. Trimming took 6 bases from V and 8 from J; bases not matched to a gene: 5. Germline assignment: CDR1 MDHEN and CDR2 SYDVKM. This CDR3 reads CASRDRVGGYTF. As DNA, the CDR3 is TGTGCCAGCAGGGACAGGGTGGGCGGCTACACCTTC.

The genes are TRBV19 and TRBJ1-2; unclear D gene. Germline lookup yields CDR1 LNHDA and CDR2 SQIVND (reference sequence). CDR3 length equals 12 residues. Between the trimmed V and J ends, which lost 7 bases and 2 bases, there was a span of 8 bases. The CDR3, as DNA: TGTGCCAGTACCGAGCAAAACTATGGCTACACCTTC. Amino acids: CASTEQNYGYTF.

The chain couples TRBV4-1 to TRBJ2-7, with TRBD2 matching 12 bases. This CDR3 is 15 amino acids long. Germline CDR1 is MGHRA and CDR2 is YSYEKL. Trimming removed 1 base from V and 10 bases from J; junction bases left unmatched: 8. Written as DNA, the CDR3 is TGCGCCAGCAGCCAAGTTTTTGCTAGCGGGAGGGCCCAGTACTTC. Amino acids: CASSQVFASGRAQYF.

The chain is built from TRBV5-4 and TRBJ2-1, with 7 bases matching TRBD1. V shed 3 bases, J shed 8 bases, and the junction held 2 bases outside the gene matches. Germline CDR1 and CDR2: SGHNT and YYREEE (reference sequence). The CDR3 is made up of 12 amino acids. The CDR3 loop is CASSSTGYEQFF. CDR3 bases: TGTGCCAGCAGCTCGACAGGGTATGAGCAGTTCTTC.

In DNA form, the CDR3 reads TGTGCCAGCAGACCGACCACAGGGGGCAAAGGAAAACTGTTTTTT. As protein: CASRPTTGGKGKLFF. This chain links TRBV28 with TRBJ1-4; 9 bases map to TRBD1. Germline values: CDR1 MDHEN, CDR2 SYDVKM. V was pared by 6 bases and J by 10 bases, with 12 bases of the junction left unmatched. This CDR3 is 15 amino acids long.

This chain uses TRBV6-5 with TRBJ2-1, with 8 bases that match TRBD2. CDR3 size: 12 residues. The germline gives CDR1 MNHEY, CDR2 SVGAGI. The V segment lost 7 bases and the J segment 9 bases; nucleotides outside the gene matches: 5. The CDR3 DNA reads as TGTGCCAGCACTCGGGGGGGCGGTGAGCAGTTCTTC. It specifies CASTRGGGEQFF.

The chain couples TRBV27 to TRBJ1-4; a weak D match, TRBD1 (6 bases). Germline values: CDR1 MNHEY, CDR2 SMNVEV (reference sequence). The CDR3 spans 14 residues. The V end lost 5 bases, the J end lost 5 bases, and 12 bases lay between the germline ends. The CDR3 sequence is CASSPTGTNEKLFF. DNA of the CDR3: TGTGCCAGCAGTCCAACAGGGACGAATGAAAAACTGTTTTTT.

The rearrangement uses TRBV28 and TRBJ2-1; D is unresolved. The CDR3 spans 16 residues. Germline values: CDR1 MDHEN, CDR2 SYDVKM. V lost 5 bases to trimming and J lost 1 base, with 15 bases between them. CDR3 in amino acids: CASSPLSGRSYNEQFF. CDR3 nucleotides: TGTGCCAGCAGTCCCCTGAGTGGTCGGTCCTACAATGAGCAGTTCTTC. The variable domain in full, completed from reference TRBV28 and TRBJ2-1, reads DVKVTQSSRYLVKRTGEKVFLECVQDMDHENMFWYRQDPGLGLRLIYFSYDVKMKEKGDIPEGYSVSREKKERFSLILESASTNQTSMYLCASSPLSGRSYNEQFFGPGTRLTVL.

The V gene is TRBV9, the J gene TRBJ2-7, with 10 bases matching TRBD1. The CDR3 length is 15 residues. Germline lookup yields CDR1 SGDLS and CDR2 YYNGEE. Trimming took 3 bases from V and 6 from J; bases not matched to a gene: 9. CDR3 protein: CASSAAGTGVTEQYF. The CDR3 DNA follows: TGTGCCAGCAGCGCCGCCGGGACAGGGGTGACCGAGCAGTACTTC.

The chain carries TRBV15 and TRBJ2-1; TRBD2 matches at 16 bases. V shed 7 bases, J shed 6 bases, and the junction held 12 bases outside the gene matches. CDR3 length: 18 amino acids. From germline, CDR1 is LNHNV and CDR2 YYDKDF (reference sequence). CDR3 sequence (DNA): TGTGCCACCACCCCCGGGGGACTAGCGGGAGGGCGGGGCAATGAGCAGTTCTTC. Its protein product is CATTPGGLAGGRGNEQFF.

The chain uses TRBV15 and TRBJ2-7; tentatively, D is TRBD2 (6 bases). CDR1 is LNHNV, CDR2 YYDKDF, per germline (reference sequence). The CDR3 is 14 residues long. The V end was cut by 5 bases, the J end by 0 bases, with 11 bases between. CDR3 sequence (DNA): TGTGCCACCAGCCGGGACGGGAGCTCCTACGAGCAGTACTTC. Encoded protein: CATSRDGSSYEQYF.

The V and J genes are TRBV7-9 and TRBJ2-7; D perhaps matches TRBD2 (5 bases). This CDR3 region has 15 residues. V dropped 0 bases and J dropped 7 bases, with 16 bases sitting between them. Germline CDR1 reads SEHNR; CDR2 reads FQNEAQ (reference sequence). The CDR3 region is CASSLAGVYASEQYF. CDR3 in DNA: TGTGCCAGCAGCTTAGCGGGAGTCTACGCTAGTGAGCAGTACTTC.

The chain links TRBV5-1 to TRBJ2-2; D might be TRBD2 (6 bases). Between the trimmed V and J ends, which lost 6 bases and 3 bases, there was a span of 15 bases. CDR1 and CDR2 from the germline V gene are SGHRS and YFSETQ. CDR3 size: 15 residues. The CDR3 spells CASIESGSHTGELFF. Here the CDR3 DNA reads TGCGCCAGCATCGAGTCCGGGAGTCACACCGGGGAGCTGTTTTTT.

The sample holds a few counts of this clone. The chain combines TRBV7-9 with TRBJ2-7, with TRBD1 identical over 9 bases. The length of the CDR3 is 13 residues. Per germline, CDR1 SEHNR and CDR2 FQNEAQ (reference sequence). The junction had 5 bases not matched to a gene; V was cut back by 8 bases and J by 3 bases. The CDR3 DNA is TGTGCCAGCGCGGGACAGGGATACTACGAGCAGTACTTC. This codes for CASAGQGYYEQYF.

This chain uses TRBV10-1 with TRBJ2-7; D gene unclear. CDR3 length: 12 amino acids. V lost 3 bases, J lost 3 bases, and 6 bases lay in between. In germline, CDR1 is WNHNN, CDR2 SYGVQD (reference sequence). Here the CDR3 reads CASSDPNYEQYF. The CDR3 DNA reads as TGCGCCAGCAGTGATCCTAACTACGAGCAGTACTTC.